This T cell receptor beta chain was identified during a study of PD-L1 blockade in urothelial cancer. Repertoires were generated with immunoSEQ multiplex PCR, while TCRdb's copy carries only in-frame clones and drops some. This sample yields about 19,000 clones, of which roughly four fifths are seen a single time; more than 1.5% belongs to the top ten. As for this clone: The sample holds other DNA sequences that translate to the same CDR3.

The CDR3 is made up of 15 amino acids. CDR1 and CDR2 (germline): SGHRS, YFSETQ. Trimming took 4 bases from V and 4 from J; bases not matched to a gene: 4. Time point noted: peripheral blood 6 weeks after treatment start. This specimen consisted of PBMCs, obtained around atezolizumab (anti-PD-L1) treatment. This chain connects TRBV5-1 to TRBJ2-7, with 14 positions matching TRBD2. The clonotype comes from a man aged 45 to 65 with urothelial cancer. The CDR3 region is CASSPTSGGVYEQYF. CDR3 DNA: TGCGCCAGCAGCCCGACTAGCGGGGGGGTTTACGAGCAGTACTTC.